This T cell receptor (beta chain) was captured in a study of T cells in Graves' hyperthyroidism and ophthalmopathy. Trimming took 3 bases from V and 3 from J, leaving 7 bases between them. The V gene's germline CDR1 is MNHNS and CDR2 SASEGT. The CDR3 consists of 13 residues. In this sample, this clonotype turned up many times. Regions amplified from RNA transcripts were the TCR beta CDR3 regions. First-round RT-PCR of the TCR CDR3 relied on the HTBI primer set. TCRdb reanalysed the multiplex PCR reads using MiXCR and keeps one entry per CDR3 protein. The data hold about 380,000 distinct CDR3 sequences, with 13% observed a single time.

This rearrangement joins TRBV6-1 to TRBJ2-3; D might be TRBD1 (5 bases). The sequence derives from a man aged 25 to 40 with Graves' hyperthyroidism that later progressed to Graves' ophthalmopathy. The specimen sequenced was blood. The DNA of the CDR3 is TGTGCCAGCAGTGACAGGGAAACAGATACGCAGTATTTT. This codes for CASSDRETDTQYF.